The 27 T cell receptor beta chains below all came from one sample that was sequenced in a study of cytomegalovirus exposure and HLA in healthy donors. In the PCR, 60 Vbeta and 13 Jbeta primers were used. The repertoire was sequenced with immunoSEQ multiplex PCR; TCRdb's copy has only in-frame clones and lacks some. The sample shows roughly 150,000 clones, over 60% of them seen only once. Sample: PBMCs. Receptors were obtained from a man aged 40-55 years in good health and CMV-seropositive.

The chain recombines TRBV28 with TRBJ2-5, with 14 bases matching TRBD2. The end of the DNA is better explained by TRBJ2-7, so the J call may be wrong. The germline V gene has CDR1 MDHEN and CDR2 SYDVKM. The CDR3 length is 15 residues. In DNA, the CDR3 is TGTGCCAGCCGACGAGGGACTAGCGGGAGCTTCGAGCAGTACTTC. Protein sequence: CASRRGTSGSFEQYF.

This clone has just a few counts. V usage is TRBV7-9 and J usage is TRBJ1-1; D call uncertain. The CDR3 covers 17 residues. With 4 bases removed from V and 0 bases from J, the gap between germline ends came to 18 bases. Germline V gene lookup returns CDR1 SEHNR and CDR2 FQNEAQ (reference sequence). Written as DNA, the CDR3 is TGTGCCAGCAGCTCCCCTCCTCGCGGAAGAATGAACACTGAAGCTTTCTTT. Its protein product is CASSSPPRGRMNTEAFF.

The chain links TRBV28 to TRBJ2-7; D is undetermined. CDR1 MDHEN and CDR2 SYDVKM come from the germline V gene. The CDR3 loop spans 12 amino acids. Trimming shortened V by 2 bases and J by 4 bases, and 6 bases separated the two germline ends. The CDR3 here is CASSLQVYEQYF. The CDR3 bases are TGTGCCAGCAGTTTACAGGTTTACGAGCAGTACTTC.

The chain employs TRBV28 and TRBJ1-2; D gene unclear. This CDR3 contains 14 residues. Germline assignment: CDR1 MDHEN and CDR2 SYDVKM. Trimming took off 6 bases at V and 3 bases at J, with 14 bases between the two ends. The CDR3 loop is CASSSILDYYGYTF. The CDR3, as DNA: TGTGCCAGCAGCTCCATCCTCGACTACTATGGCTACACCTTC.

Points on this clone: The germline gene is not matched at one end of the junction; a read error may be the cause. The chain carries TRBV5-1 and TRBJ2-6, with a weak D call TRBD1 (5 bases). Per the germline V gene, CDR1 is SGHRS and CDR2 is YFSETQ. This CDR3 is built from 15 residues. CDR3 in amino acids: CASSLGNPGANGLTF. CDR3 in DNA: TGCGCCAGCAGCTTGGGTAATCCTGGGGCCAACGGCCTGACTTTC.

V is TRBV19 and J is TRBJ1-5, with D uncertain. V shed 7 bases and J shed 2 bases, with 12 bases lying between them. CDR3 length: 14 amino acids. Looked up from germline, CDR1 is LNHDA and CDR2 is SQIVND (reference sequence). CDR3: CASTSTYGNQPQHF. CDR3 DNA sequence: TGTGCCAGTACCTCAACATATGGCAATCAGCCCCAGCATTTT.

The V and J genes are TRBV5-1 and TRBJ2-5; 7 bases align to TRBD2. CDR1 and CDR2 (germline): SGHRS, YFSETQ. The CDR3 spans 14 residues. Trimming cost V 3 bases and J 1 base; bases outside gene matches: 3. The CDR3 DNA is TGCGCCAGCAGCTCGATAGCGGGCCAAGAGACCCAGTACTTC. Its protein is CASSSIAGQETQYF.

This clone was found once. The chain carries TRBV9 and TRBJ2-5, with a tentative D call TRBD2 (6 bases). Germline-derived CDR1 and CDR2 are SGDLS and YYNGEE. The CDR3 is 14 residues long. Trimming removed 0 bases from V and 5 bases from J, with 11 bases in between. This CDR3 reads CASSVGLVVETQYF. The DNA of the CDR3 is TGTGCCAGCAGCGTAGGACTAGTCGTGGAGACCCAGTACTTC.

The chain employs TRBV7-2 and TRBJ2-7; D ambiguous. This CDR3 spans 15 amino acids. The germline gives CDR1 SGHTA, CDR2 FQGNSA. The germline V and J ends were trimmed by 3 bases and 0 bases, with 12 bases remaining between them. CDR3 amino acids: CASSFYPISSYEQYF. The DNA of the CDR3 is TGTGCCAGCAGCTTTTACCCTATAAGCTCCTACGAGCAGTACTTC. The full variable domain, its missing parts supplied by reference TRBV7-2 and TRBJ2-7, is GAGVSQSPSNKVTEKGKDVELRCDPISGHTALYWYRQSLGQGLEFLIYFQGNSAPDKSGLPSDRFSAERTGGSVSTLTIQRTQQEDSAVYLCASSFYPISSYEQYFGPGTRLTVT.

The V gene is TRBV4-1, the J gene TRBJ2-5; a weak D match, TRBD1 (5 bases). The end of the DNA is better explained by TRBJ2-7, so the J call may be wrong. CDR3 length: 17 amino acids. Germline V lookup: CDR1 MGHRA, CDR2 YSYEKL. CDR3 loop: CASSQVPGAGWSYEQYF. The CDR3 DNA reads TGCGCCAGCAGCCAAGTCCCTGGGGCAGGGTGGTCCTACGAGCAGTACTTC.

V gene TRBV7-2 combines with J gene TRBJ2-5; 7 bases fit TRBD1. Trimming took 5 bases from V and 2 from J; bases not matched to a gene: 11. Germline assignment: CDR1 SGHTA and CDR2 FQGNSA. CDR3 length equals 16 residues. DNA for the CDR3: TGTGCCAGCAGCCCTAGACAGGGTCGAGGGCAAGAGACCCAGTACTTC. It encodes CASSPRQGRGQETQYF.

The V call is TRBV28, the J call TRBJ2-1; the D gene is possibly TRBD1 (5 bases). There are 13 residues in the CDR3. Trimming cost V 6 bases and J 7 bases, with 13 bases left between them. Germline CDR1 is MDHEN and CDR2 is SYDVKM. The CDR3 is CASSLQGSNEQFF. CDR3 DNA: TGTGCCAGCAGCTTGCAGGGATCGAATGAGCAGTTCTTC.

CDR3 protein: CASSFGNGAETQYF. CDR3 bases: TGCGCCAGCAGCTTCGGAAACGGAGCGGAGACCCAGTACTTC. This chain joins TRBV5-1 and TRBJ2-5; no reliable D call. Trimming removed 2 bases from V and 5 bases from J, with 13 bases in between. Germline V lookup: CDR1 SGHRS, CDR2 YFSETQ. This CDR3 spans 14 amino acids.

Regarding this clone: Within the sample, other DNA sequences also encode this same CDR3. This sequence joins TRBV5-6 and TRBJ2-7; D gene uncertain. Trimming pared 1 base from V and 3 bases from J, leaving 5 bases between. Per germline, CDR1 SGHDT and CDR2 YYEEEE. CDR3 size: 12 residues. The CDR3: CASSLSDYEQYF. The CDR3 region has the DNA TGTGCCAGCAGCTTGTCAGACTACGAGCAGTACTTC.

V and J are TRBV4-1 and TRBJ2-1, with a possible D match to TRBD1 (6 bases). V was shortened by 8 bases and J by 7 bases, with 12 bases between the two germline ends. Germline-derived CDR1 and CDR2 are MGHRA and YSYEKL. The length of the CDR3 is 12 residues. CDR3 coding DNA: TGCGCCAGCCTGGACAGCAGTAATGAGCAGTTCTTC. Its protein product is CASLDSSNEQFF.

This clone was detected only a few times. The rearrangement joins TRBV27 to TRBJ2-1; 9 nucleotides align to TRBD2. The CDR3 extends over 13 amino acids. Unmatched junction bases numbered 1, after V lost 6 bases and J lost 4 bases. The germline gives CDR1 MNHEY, CDR2 SMNVEV (reference sequence). This CDR3 reads CASRTSGYNEQFF. The CDR3 nucleotides are TGTGCCAGCAGAACTAGCGGGTACAATGAGCAGTTCTTC.

This chain connects TRBV10-3 to TRBJ1-3, with TRBD1 as a possible D gene (5 bases). The V gene lost 4 bases and the J gene lost 9 bases, with 10 bases spanning the gap. Germline-derived CDR1 and CDR2 are ENHRY and SYGVKD. This CDR3 comprises 12 residues. CDR3 loop: CAISGGRATIYF. The CDR3, as DNA: TGTGCCATCAGTGGGGGCCGCGCCACCATATATTTT.

The V gene is TRBV19, the J gene TRBJ2-5; 16 positions match TRBD2. The CDR3 length is 19 residues. V lost 3 bases, J lost 5 bases, and 12 bases stayed unmatched. Germline assignment: CDR1 LNHDA and CDR2 SQIVND (reference sequence). The CDR3: CASSISLGTSGRAEETQYF. For the CDR3, the DNA is TGTGCCAGTAGTATCAGTCTGGGGACTAGCGGGAGGGCCGAGGAGACCCAGTACTTC.

This sequence joins TRBV7-9 and TRBJ1-2; tentative D call: TRBD1 (5 bases). Germline CDR1 is SEHNR and CDR2 is FQNEAQ (reference sequence). The ends were cut back, 7 bases at V and 3 bases at J, with 15 bases in the middle. The CDR3 length is 14 residues. The CDR3 spells CASTAGHSYYGYTF. The CDR3 DNA reads as TGTGCCAGCACCGCAGGGCACTCATACTATGGCTACACCTTC.

The J gene is TRBJ1-6, the V gene TRBV2; 9 bases agree with TRBD1. Unmatched junction bases numbered 1, after V lost 9 bases and J lost 4 bases. The V gene's germline CDR1 is SNHLY and CDR2 FYNNEI. The CDR3 has 13 residues. The CDR3 sequence is CARGTGYNSPLHF. The CDR3 nucleotides are TGTGCCAGAGGGACAGGGTATAATTCACCCCTCCACTTT.

The genes are TRBV7-2 and TRBJ1-3; 8 nucleotides match TRBD1. Looked up from germline, CDR1 is SGHTA and CDR2 is FQGNSA. V lost 4 bases to trimming and J lost 1 base; unmatched junction nucleotides: 3. The CDR3 extends over 15 amino acids. CDR3 sequence: CASSSQGASGNTIYF. CDR3 DNA: TGTGCCAGCAGCTCCCAGGGGGCTTCTGGAAACACCATATATTTT.

V usage is TRBV5-6 and J usage is TRBJ1-5; D possibly corresponds to TRBD1 (5 bases). Germline V gives CDR1 SGHDT, CDR2 YYEEEE. The CDR3 runs to 16 residues. V lost 1 base, J lost 0 bases, and 11 bases lay in between. The CDR3 loop is CASSLYQGNSNQPQHF. CDR3 DNA sequence: TGTGCCAGCAGCTTGTATCAGGGAAATAGCAATCAGCCCCAGCATTTT. The complete variable domain, with remaining parts taken from reference TRBV5-6 and TRBJ1-5, reads DAGVTQSPTHLIKTRGQQVTLRCSPKSGHDTVSWYQQALGQGPQFIFQYYEEEERQRGNFPDRFSGHQFPNYSSELNVNALLLGDSALYLCASSLYQGNSNQPQHFGDGTRLSIL.

The chain is built from TRBV9 and TRBJ2-2; no clear D gene. V shed 4 bases and J shed 2 bases, with 6 bases lying between them. The CDR3 length is 13 residues. Germline-derived CDR1 and CDR2 are SGDLS and YYNGEE. This CDR3 is CASSPPNTGELFF. DNA for the CDR3: TGTGCCAGCAGCCCCCCAAACACCGGGGAGCTGTTTTTT.

The V and J genes are TRBV5-1 and TRBJ2-2; maybe TRBD2 (6 bases). This CDR3 is 14 amino acids long. The ends were cut back, 4 bases at V and 8 bases at J, with 15 bases in the middle. The germline CDR1 and CDR2 sequences are SGHRS and YFSETQ. The CDR3 DNA sequence: TGCGCCAGCAGCCCGGAGGGCATGCGGGGGGAGCTGTTTTTT. The encoded protein is CASSPEGMRGELFF.

The J gene is TRBJ1-4, the V gene TRBV5-1, with no clear D. Germline V gene lookup returns CDR1 SGHRS and CDR2 YFSETQ. Trimming removed 2 bases from V and 6 bases from J, with 11 bases in between. This CDR3 is 14 amino acids long. CDR3: CASSLFSYDEKLFF. Written as DNA, the CDR3 is TGCGCCAGCAGCTTATTCAGTTACGATGAAAAACTGTTTTTT.

The rearrangement uses TRBV19 and TRBJ2-1; D not certain. Germline V gene sequence: CDR1 LNHDA, CDR2 SQIVND (reference sequence). The V and J ends lost 4 bases and 5 bases respectively, with 15 bases between them. The CDR3 is 15 amino acids. CDR3 DNA: TGTGCCAGTAGTACCCGGCTAGTGCTCAACAATGAGCAGTTCTTC. Its translation: CASSTRLVLNNEQFF.

Of note for this clone: This specimen includes other DNA sequences encoding the same CDR3. The rearrangement links TRBV7-2 to TRBJ1-2; TRBD1 matches 7 bases. J lost 4 bases, V lost 5 bases, and 4 bases had no gene match. This CDR3 is 13 amino acids long. Germline assignment: CDR1 SGHTA and CDR2 FQGNSA. CDR3 sequence reads: CASSPGTAYGYTF. The DNA of the CDR3 is TGTGCCAGCAGCCCCGGGACAGCCTATGGCTACACCTTC.